Each of the 28 T cell receptor beta chains below was sequenced from the same sample in a study of blood T cell repertoires in COVID-19. The assay was immunoSEQ multiplex PCR, and TCRdb's table has in-frame clones only and misses some. The sample records approximately 110,000 clones, about 85% being singletons. The sample comprised peripheral blood. These TCRs come from a human donor in a cohort sampled during active COVID-19.

The J gene is TRBJ1-1, the V gene TRBV7-2, with a possible D match to TRBD1 (6 bases). Germline V CDR1 and CDR2: SGHTA, FQGNSA. V was clipped by 7 bases and J by 0 bases, with 12 bases between them. CDR3 size: 14 residues. The CDR3 spells CASTLYRVNTEAFF. In nucleotides, the CDR3 is TGTGCCAGCACCCTTTACAGGGTGAACACTGAAGCTTTCTTT. The full variable domain, its missing parts supplied by reference TRBV7-2 and TRBJ1-1, is GAGVSQSPSNKVTEKGKDVELRCDPISGHTALYWYRQSLGQGLEFLIYFQGNSAPDKSGLPSDRFSAERTGGSVSTLTIQRTQQEDSAVYLCASTLYRVNTEAFFGQGTRLTVV.

V usage is TRBV5-4 and J usage is TRBJ2-2; D may be TRBD2 (6 bases). Germline loops: CDR1 SGHNT, CDR2 YYREEE (reference sequence). CDR3 size: 16 residues. Trimming shortened V by 4 bases and J by 4 bases, and 17 bases separated the two germline ends. The CDR3 loop is CASSPDYPASTGELFF. Here the CDR3 DNA reads TGTGCCAGCAGCCCGGACTACCCCGCGAGCACCGGGGAGCTGTTTTTT.

This clone was seen a single time. This chain joins TRBV28 and TRBJ2-7; 8 bases match TRBD2. Germline values: CDR1 MDHEN, CDR2 SYDVKM. J was trimmed by 7 bases and V by 2 bases; bases with no gene match: 7. This CDR3 has 14 amino acids. The CDR3 DNA follows: TGTGCCAGCAGTTTAGCGGGAGGTTTTTGGGAGCAGTACTTC. Its protein is CASSLAGGFWEQYF.

CDR3 coding DNA: TGTGCCACCTCCCCCTGGGACAGGGATGTTGAAGCTTTCTTT. It specifies CATSPWDRDVEAFF. The chain combines TRBV2 with TRBJ1-1, with 9 bases matching TRBD1. Germline lookup yields CDR1 SNHLY and CDR2 FYNNEI. V trimming: 10 bases; J trimming: 7 bases; junction bases outside the gene matches: 13. The CDR3 has 14 residues.

The V and J genes are TRBV5-1 and TRBJ2-2; no firm D call. CDR1 is SGHRS, CDR2 YFSETQ, per germline. V lost 0 bases and J lost 1, with 10 bases in between. The CDR3 extends over 16 amino acids. The CDR3: CASSLALSGNTGELFF. The CDR3 DNA is TGCGCCAGCAGCTTGGCCTTGTCCGGGAACACCGGGGAGCTGTTTTTT.

The chain is built from TRBV18 and TRBJ2-5; D may be TRBD2 (7 bases). This CDR3 is built from 17 residues. CDR1 and CDR2 (germline): KGHSH, LQKENI. Trimming stripped 2 bases from V and 2 bases from J, with 18 bases between. CDR3 DNA: TGTGCCAGCTCACCAATCGGTTCGGGGGGCCCGCAAGAGACCCAGTACTTC. Translation: CASSPIGSGGPQETQYF. The complete variable domain, with remaining parts taken from reference TRBV18 and TRBJ2-5, reads NAGVMQNPRHLVRRRGQEARLRCSPMKGHSHVYWYRQLPEEGLKFMVYLQKENIIDESGMPKERFSAEFPKEGPSILRIQQVVRGDSAAYFCASSPIGSGGPQETQYFGPGTRLLVL.

The genes are TRBV6-2 or TRBV6-3 and TRBJ2-1, with D possibly matching TRBD2 (7 bases). The CDR3 totals 17 residues. Germline CDR1 is MNHEY and CDR2 is SVGEGT. V lost 8 bases and J 4 bases, leaving 24 bases between the germline ends. Here the CDR3 DNA reads TGTGCCAGCGGCCCGGGCGGGGGCTATGTCGCTTACAATGAGCAGTTCTTC. Translation gives CASGPGGGYVAYNEQFF.

This clone was seen just once. The chain joins TRBV27 to TRBJ1-1; no clear D gene. The CDR3 runs to 15 residues. The V gene's germline CDR1 is MNHEY and CDR2 SMNVEV (reference sequence). V gave up 4 bases and J gave up 0 bases, with 12 bases separating them. This CDR3 reads CASSSRLTMNTEAFF. In DNA form, the CDR3 reads TGTGCCAGCAGTTCCCGACTTACCATGAACACTGAAGCTTTCTTT.

This sequence joins TRBV6-5 and TRBJ2-3; 8 positions agree with TRBD2. J was trimmed by 1 base and V by 8 bases; bases with no gene match: 5. This CDR3 has 14 residues. Per the germline V gene, CDR1 is MNHEY and CDR2 is SVGAGI. The CDR3 is CASSREGRTDTQYF. The CDR3 nucleotides are TGTGCCAGCTCTCGGGAGGGCCGCACAGATACGCAGTATTTT.

This clone was counted a few times. This chain connects TRBV5-1 to TRBJ2-2; possibly TRBD1 for D (5 bases). Germline V gives CDR1 SGHRS, CDR2 YFSETQ. The CDR3 is 13 residues long. Trimming shortened V by 4 bases and J by 7 bases, and 11 bases separated the two germline ends. CDR3 protein: CASSPQVGGELFF. The CDR3 coding sequence is TGCGCCAGCAGCCCACAGGTCGGCGGGGAGCTGTTTTTT.

V gene TRBV5-1 combines with J gene TRBJ2-1, with D hard to call. Trimming removed 2 bases at V and 5 bases at J, with 8 bases between. CDR1 and CDR2 from the germline V gene are SGHRS and YFSETQ. The CDR3 has 13 residues. The DNA of the CDR3 is TGCGCCAGCAGCTTTCCCGTTAACAATGAGCAGTTCTTC. Its translation is CASSFPVNNEQFF.

CDR3 bases: TGTGCCAGCAGTGAAGAGCTCTCGGGAGACAGGGGGCTATGGGAGCAGTACTTC. Amino acids: CASSEELSGDRGLWEQYF. This rearrangement joins TRBV2 to TRBJ2-7; 10 nucleotides match TRBD1. The CDR3 runs 18 residues. Germline CDR1 SNHLY, CDR2 FYNNEI. J was trimmed by 7 bases and V by 1 base; bases with no gene match: 16. Together with reference TRBV2 and TRBJ2-7, the CDR3 gives the full variable domain: EPEVTQTPSHQVTQMGQEVILRCVPISNHLYFYWYRQILGQKVEFLVSFYNNEISEKSEIFDDQFSVERPDGSNFTLKIRSTKLEDSAMYFCASSEELSGDRGLWEQYFGPGTRLTVT.

V and J are TRBV3-1 (or the pseudogene TRBV3-2) and TRBJ2-5; 14 positions match TRBD2. Germline CDR1 LGHDT, CDR2 YNNKEL (reference sequence). Trimming at V came to 4 bases and at J to 5 bases, leaving 3 bases not matched to a gene. This CDR3 has 15 residues. The DNA for the CDR3 is TGTGCCAGCAGCCCGACTAGCGGGAGGGAGGAGACCCAGTACTTC. It codes for CASSPTSGREETQYF.

V and J are TRBV3-1 (or the pseudogene TRBV3-2) and TRBJ1-1, with 9 bases that match TRBD1. The CDR3 is made up of 15 amino acids. V trimming: 6 bases; J trimming: 6 bases; junction bases outside the gene matches: 11. Germline CDR1 is LGHDT and CDR2 is YNNKEL (reference sequence). CDR3 region: CASSHTGTGTPEAFF. The CDR3 nucleotides read TGTGCCAGCAGTCACACCGGGACAGGGACGCCTGAAGCTTTCTTT.

This rearrangement joins TRBV1 to TRBJ2-4; TRBD2, as called in the table, went unchecked against the DNA. TRBV1 is classified as a pseudogene. This CDR3 has 16 residues. The CDR3 region is CTSSQDRGIAKNIQYF. The CDR3 bases are TGCACCAGCAGCCAAGATCGCGGTATAGCCAAAAACATTCAGTACTTC.

The rearrangement joins TRBV5-1 to TRBJ1-1; D is perhaps TRBD1 (6 bases). The germline CDR1 and CDR2 sequences are SGHRS and YFSETQ. The ends were cut back, 1 base at V and 5 bases at J, with 12 bases in the middle. This CDR3 is 14 amino acids long. Here the CDR3 DNA reads TGCGCCAGCAGCTTGCGTGGGGGCGGGACTGAAGCTTTCTTT. Residues: CASSLRGGGTEAFF.

This clone was detected only once. The chain recombines TRBV6-5 with TRBJ1-1, with TRBD1 as a possible D gene (6 bases). The CDR3 is 14 residues long. CDR1 MNHEY and CDR2 SVGAGI come from the germline V gene. The V gene lost 4 bases and the J gene lost 1 base, with 10 bases spanning the gap. The chain's CDR3 is CASSFSTGNTEAFF. The CDR3 region has the DNA TGTGCCAGCAGTTTCTCGACAGGGAACACTGAAGCTTTCTTT.

The rearrangement uses TRBV10-3 and TRBJ2-5; 7 bases agree with TRBD1. Looked up from germline, CDR1 is ENHRY and CDR2 is SYGVKD. This CDR3 contains 15 residues. Germline trimming cut 3 bases from V and 4 bases from J; bases unmatched to any gene: 8. The CDR3 sequence is CAISDPQTGLETQYF. DNA of the CDR3: TGTGCCATCAGTGATCCCCAGACAGGGTTAGAGACCCAGTACTTC.

This chain links TRBV10-3 with TRBJ2-5; 12 bases are shared with TRBD2. This CDR3 contains 14 residues. The V gene's germline CDR1 is ENHRY and CDR2 SYGVKD. Trimming cost V 6 bases and J 7 bases; bases outside gene matches: 6. Here the CDR3 reads CAIRPSGGAGTQYF. In nucleotides, the CDR3 is TGTGCCATCAGGCCTAGCGGGGGGGCGGGGACCCAGTACTTC.

The V call is TRBV7-3, the J call TRBJ1-1; 9 bases fit TRBD1. The CDR3 consists of 18 residues. Germline V gene data show CDR1 as SGHTA and CDR2 as FQGTGA. V lost 0 bases and J lost 1; bases outside the gene matches: 9. DNA for the CDR3: TGTGCCAGCAGCTTAACGGGGGCAGGGACAGGGCCGAACACTGAAGCTTTCTTT. This codes for CASSLTGAGTGPNTEAFF. The full variable domain, completed using reference TRBV7-3 and TRBJ1-1, is GAGVSQTPSNKVTEKGKYVELRCDPISGHTALYWYRQSLGQGPEFLIYFQGTGAADDSGLPNDRFFAVRPEGSVSTLKIQRTERGDSAVYLCASSLTGAGTGPNTEAFFGQGTRLTVV.

V gene TRBV15 combines with J gene TRBJ2-2; 7 nucleotides align to TRBD1. CDR1 and CDR2 (germline): LNHNV, YYDKDF (reference sequence). Trimming took 8 bases from V and 2 from J; bases not matched to a gene: 5. The CDR3 spans 14 residues. CDR3 DNA: TGTGCCACCGGGGACAGACCAAACACCGGGGAGCTGTTTTTT. Amino acids: CATGDRPNTGELFF.

The chain is built from TRBV5-1 and TRBJ2-1; 10 bases agree with TRBD1. The CDR3 length is 17 residues. Germline assignment: CDR1 SGHRS and CDR2 YFSETQ. V shed 4 bases, J shed 9 bases, and the junction held 16 bases outside the gene matches. Written as DNA, the CDR3 is TGCGCCAGCAGCAGATCTTCGACAGGGGGCGCAATGAGTGAGCAGTTCTTC. As protein: CASSRSSTGGAMSEQFF.

The chain carries TRBV5-1 and TRBJ2-7, with TRBD2 matching over 7 bases. The V gene's germline CDR1 is SGHRS and CDR2 YFSETQ. V trimming: 4 bases; J trimming: 3 bases; junction bases outside the gene matches: 13. The CDR3 covers 16 residues. The CDR3 nucleotides are TGCGCCAGCAGCCTGAGCGAGCTAGCGGATGGCTACGAGCAGTACTTC. The encoded protein is CASSLSELADGYEQYF.

The genes are TRBV19 and TRBJ2-1; maybe TRBD2 (5 bases). The V and J ends lost 4 bases and 8 bases respectively, with 15 bases between them. The CDR3 loop spans 14 amino acids. Germline loops: CDR1 LNHDA, CDR2 SQIVND (reference sequence). In DNA form, the CDR3 reads TGTGCCAGTAGTACGACGCTCGGGGTCCATGAGCAGTTCTTC. This gives the protein CASSTTLGVHEQFF.

This chain joins TRBV28 and TRBJ2-3, with a weak D call TRBD2 (5 bases). The CDR3 consists of 12 residues. V lost 5 bases to trimming and J lost 6 bases, with 9 bases between them. Germline V gene data show CDR1 as MDHEN and CDR2 as SYDVKM. This chain's CDR3 is CASSKLVDTQYF. In DNA form, the CDR3 reads TGTGCCAGCAGTAAACTAGTTGATACGCAGTATTTT. Looking up the rest from reference TRBV28 and TRBJ2-3 gives the full variable domain: DVKVTQSSRYLVKRTGEKVFLECVQDMDHENMFWYRQDPGLGLRLIYFSYDVKMKEKGDIPEGYSVSREKKERFSLILESASTNQTSMYLCASSKLVDTQYFGPGTRLTVL.

J is TRBJ1-6 and V is TRBV28, with 7 bases fitting TRBD1. V shed 7 bases and J 13 bases; nucleotides not matched to a gene: 16. Germline CDR1 is MDHEN and CDR2 is SYDVKM. The length of the CDR3 is 15 residues. The DNA of the CDR3 is TGTGCCAGCACCCCGCGGAGCGGACAGGCTTTGCCCCTCCACTTT. It is translated as CASTPRSGQALPLHF.

The chain joins TRBV4-3 to TRBJ1-2; D might be TRBD1 (5 bases). This CDR3 spans 15 amino acids. V lost 3 bases to trimming and J lost 0 bases, with 11 bases between them. CDR1 is LGHNA and CDR2 is YSLEER in the germline V gene. DNA of the CDR3: TGCGCCAGCAGCCACGTGACAGATACTAACTATGGCTACACCTTC. Protein product: CASSHVTDTNYGYTF.

This rearrangement joins TRBV4-2 to TRBJ1-5; D is unresolved. V was clipped by 1 base and J by 0 bases, with 7 bases between them. The CDR3 contains 15 residues. Germline-derived CDR1 and CDR2 are LGHNA and YNFKEQ. The CDR3 sequence is CASSQADYSNQPQHF. CDR3 bases: TGTGCCAGCAGCCAAGCAGATTATAGCAATCAGCCCCAGCATTTT.